The T cell receptor (beta chain) under discussion was sequenced for a study of blood T cells in healthy people across ages. The study's findings and limits: A strong correlation was seen between TCR beta diversity and naive T cell percentage.

About this clonotype itself: Its antigen is currently unknown.

With a J-beta primer mix and a sample-barcoded 5' primer, a second PCR ran about 6 to 11 cycles. TCRdb processed the 5' RACE reads anew with MiXCR; each CDR3 protein has one entry. This table has approximately 940,000 distinct CDR3 sequences, 48% appearing once. Extraction of total RNA produced a minimum of 6 micrograms from each sample. The CDR3 sequence is 16 residues long. J lost 2 bases, V lost 8 bases, and 7 bases had no gene match. The V gene's germline CDR1 is SGHVS and CDR2 FQNEAQ. The sequence was obtained from a man aged 30 to 45 in good health. The chain couples TRBV7-8 to TRBJ2-1; TRBD2 agrees at 12 bases. Material: blood. The CDR3 here is CASGTSGLLAYNEQFF. In DNA, the CDR3 is TGTGCCAGCGGGACTAGCGGGCTCCTCGCCTACAATGAGCAGTTCTTC.